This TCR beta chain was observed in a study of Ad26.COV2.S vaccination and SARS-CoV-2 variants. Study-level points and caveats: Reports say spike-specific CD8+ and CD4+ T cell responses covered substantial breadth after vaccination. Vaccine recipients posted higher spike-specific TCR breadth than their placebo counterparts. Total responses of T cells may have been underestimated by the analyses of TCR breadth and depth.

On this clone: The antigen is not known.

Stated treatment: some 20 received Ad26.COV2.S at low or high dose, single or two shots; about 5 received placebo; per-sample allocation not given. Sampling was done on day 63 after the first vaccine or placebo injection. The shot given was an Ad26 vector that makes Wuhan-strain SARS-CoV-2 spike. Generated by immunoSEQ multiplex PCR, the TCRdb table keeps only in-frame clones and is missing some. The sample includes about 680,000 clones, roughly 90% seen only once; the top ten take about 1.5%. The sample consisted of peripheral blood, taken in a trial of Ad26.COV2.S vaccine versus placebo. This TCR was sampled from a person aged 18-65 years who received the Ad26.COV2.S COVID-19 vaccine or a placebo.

The CDR3 sequence is CASSQGPNEKLFF. Here the CDR3 DNA reads TGTGCCAGCAGCCAAGGGCCCAATGAAAAACTGTTTTTT. This rearrangement joins TRBV14 to TRBJ1-4; D remains ambiguous. The V end was cut by 1 base, the J end by 5 bases, with 5 bases between. Germline V CDR1 and CDR2: SGHDN, FVKESK. CDR3 length: 13 residues.